The T cell receptor (beta chain) described here comes from a study of T-cell memory formation after mild COVID-19. Whole-study context: Clusters were largely donor specific.

Using constant-segment primers, 5'RACE produced TCR alpha and TCR beta cDNA libraries carrying sample barcodes and UMIs. TCRdb used MiXCR to reprocess the 5' RACE reads, holding one entry per CDR3 protein. The table records about 360,000 distinct CDR3 sequences, about an eighth of them present only once. Trimming took 4 bases from V and 4 from J; bases not matched to a gene: 5. Germline V gene lookup returns CDR1 SGHRS and CDR2 YFSETQ. CDR3 length equals 15 residues. As to this clonotype: Its antigen is undetermined.

General study points: There was no confirmation that second-wave clones peaking on day 37 were SARS-CoV-2 specific.

The chain recombines TRBV5-1 with TRBJ2-2; 9 nucleotides agree with TRBD2. This TCR derives from a young man who had mild COVID-19 (a few samples of this study predate the infection). Cell type and time point are not known. Sequences were obtained from PBMCs or a T cell subset sorted from them (not recorded which). The CDR3 DNA sequence: TGCGCCAGCAGCCCCCAGCGGGGGGTCACCGGGGAGCTGTTTTTT. Residues: CASSPQRGVTGELFF.